What follows describes a single T cell receptor beta chain. Its specificity is not known. This CDR3 has 15 residues. Trimming left V 1 base short and J 7 bases short, with 15 bases between. Germline V gene lookup returns CDR1 SGDLS and CDR2 YYNGEE. This sample was included in a study of T cell responses to AZD1222 COVID-19 vaccine. Study-wide results and caveats: Nearly half of spike-specific TCRs reportedly target unmutated variant regions. Sampling that yielded the repertoires occurred only after the peak T cell response. Across spike, vaccine-associated CD4 TCRs were found, dominant at 160-218 and 743-854.

Generated by immunoSEQ multiplex PCR, the TCRdb table keeps only in-frame clones and is missing some. The repertoire holds approximately 140,000 clones, with about 90% as singletons. This chain uses TRBV9 with TRBJ2-1, with a tentative D call TRBD2 (6 bases). The material sequenced was peripheral blood, taken 28 days after the second AZD1222 dose. This TCR was recovered from an adult who received the AZD1222 COVID-19 vaccine. CDR3: CASSVSPGVGNEQFF. Here the CDR3 DNA reads TGTGCCAGCAGCGTATCCCCGGGAGTTGGTAATGAGCAGTTCTTC.